A selection of T cell receptor beta chains follows, all from one sample in a study of T cells in localized non-small cell lung cancer. Profiling relied on immunoSEQ multiplex PCR, and the TCRdb table lists in-frame clones only, not all of them. Found here are around 41,000 clones, roughly 86% of them singletons; the top ten hold around 6.4%. Sequenced material: peripheral blood, taken before any cancer treatment. The receptors were gathered from a man between 40 and 69 years old with stage I lung adenocarcinoma. The CDR3 runs from the conserved cysteine through the conserved F or W. Each record gives: J gene, clone size, V gene, D gene, CDR3 protein, CDR3 DNA. A D gene is named only where the DNA matches it firmly. Expanded clones are given a class, and other clones once, few, many or no size at all.

>TRBJ1-4|.|TRBV6-5|.
CASRRTIATNEKLFF
TGTGCCAGCAGACGGACGATTGCAACTAATGAAAAACTGTTTTTT
>TRBJ2-7|.|TRBV19|TRBD1
CASSTGTELYEQYF
TGTGCCAGTAGTACCGGGACAGAACTCTACGAGCAGTACTTC
>TRBJ2-1|few|TRBV7-8|.
CASSPTVYNEQFF
TGTGCCAGCAGTCCGACGGTTTACAATGAGCAGTTCTTC
>TRBJ2-2|.|TRBV9|.
CASSRTISANTGELFF
TGTGCCAGCAGCCGAACAATTTCCGCGAACACCGGGGAGCTGTTTTTT
>TRBJ1-1|.|TRBV28|.
CASSFGPIKGAFF
TGTGCCAGCAGTTTCGGCCCCATCAAGGGAGCTTTCTTT
>TRBJ2-5|once|TRBV4-1|TRBD2
CASSQDPGLAGEETQYF
TGCGCCAGCAGCCAAGACCCGGGACTAGCGGGTGAGGAGACCCAGTACTTC
>TRBJ1-3|.|TRBV15|.
CATSDLGVGSGNTIYF
TGTGCCACCAGCGATCTAGGGGTGGGTTCTGGAAACACCATATATTTT
>TRBJ2-3|.|TRBV6-4|.
CASSESEGTDTQYF
TGTGCCAGCAGTGAATCCGAGGGCACAGATACGCAGTATTTT
>TRBJ2-1|.|TRBV4-3|.
CASSLGRFNNEQFF
TGCGCCAGCAGCTTGGGCCGATTTAACAATGAGCAGTTCTTC
>TRBJ1-2|once|TRBV7-2|.
CASSLGGQDYGYTF
TGTGCCAGCAGCTTAGGGGGGCAGGACTATGGCTACACCTTC
>TRBJ2-1|.|TRBV5-6|.
CASRLYNEQFF
TGTGCCAGCAGGTTGTACAATGAGCAGTTCTTC
>TRBJ2-7|few|TRBV10-2|TRBD1
CASSGTGPYEQYF
TGCGCCAGCAGTGGGACAGGACCCTACGAGCAGTACTTC
>TRBJ2-6|once|TRBV14|.
CASSQGGANVLTF
TGTGCCAGCAGCCAAGGAGGGGCCAACGTCCTGACTTTC
>TRBJ1-5|.|TRBV19|.
CASSVRQGNQPQHF
TGTGCCAGTAGTGTCCGACAGGGCAATCAGCCCCAGCATTTT
>TRBJ1-2|.|TRBV28|TRBD1
CASSLGTGNYGYTF
TGTGCCAGCAGTTTAGGGACAGGGAACTATGGCTACACCTTC
>TRBJ1-2|.|TRBV5-5|.
CASSLAPGADGYTF
TGTGCCAGCAGCTTGGCCCCGGGGGCCGATGGCTACACCTTC
>TRBJ2-2|.|TRBV6-5|TRBD1
CASSYQRDRFELFF
TGTGCCAGCAGTTACCAACGGGACAGGTTCGAGCTGTTTTTT
>TRBJ2-3|.|TRBV6-6|.
CASSYQGSTDTQYF
TGTGCCAGCAGTTACCAGGGAAGCACAGATACGCAGTATTTT
>TRBJ2-5|.|TRBV9|TRBD1
CASSATGAGETQYF
TGTGCCAGCAGCGCGACAGGGGCCGGAGAGACCCAGTACTTC
>TRBJ2-3|.|TRBV5-1|.
CASSSLMGDGTDTQYF
TGCGCCAGCAGCTCCCTAATGGGGGACGGCACAGATACGCAGTATTTT
>TRBJ2-1|.|TRBV9|TRBD2
CASSPIAGSYNEQFF
TGTGCCAGCAGCCCGATAGCGGGATCATACAATGAGCAGTTCTTC
>TRBJ2-5|.|TRBV7-2|.
CASSLGSLETQYF
TGTGCCAGCAGCCTAGGGTCTCTGGAGACCCAGTACTTC
>TRBJ2-1|.|TRBV9|TRBD2
CASSVYTSGSSYNEQFF
TGTGCCAGCAGCGTTTATACTAGCGGGAGCTCCTACAATGAGCAGTTCTTC
>TRBJ2-1|.|TRBV4-3|TRBD2
CASSPYASGRANEQFF
TGCGCCAGCAGCCCCTACGCTAGCGGGAGGGCCAATGAGCAGTTCTTC
>TRBJ2-5|once|TRBV4-3|TRBD2
CASSSQREVETQYF
TGCGCCAGCAGCTCCCAGCGGGAGGTGGAGACCCAGTACTTC
>TRBJ2-5|.|TRBV14|TRBD1
CASSPDRGGTQYF
TGTGCCAGCAGCCCGGACAGGGGAGGGACCCAGTACTTC
>TRBJ2-3|once|TRBV6-1|TRBD2
CASSEYHSSGSRDTQYF
TGTGCCAGCAGTGAATATCACAGTAGCGGGTCTCGGGATACGCAGTATTTT
>TRBJ1-1|.|TRBV7-8|.
CASRPINTEAFF
TGTGCCAGCAGACCGATTAACACTGAAGCTTTCTTT
>TRBJ2-1|.|TRBV5-1|TRBD2
CASTIHSGSRSSEQFF
TGCGCCAGCACCATACATAGCGGGAGTCGTAGCAGTGAGCAGTTCTTC
>TRBJ2-6|once|TRBV6-5|.
CASSRSGANVLTF
TGTGCCAGCAGCCGCTCTGGGGCCAACGTCCTGACTTTC
>TRBJ2-4|.|TRBV5-4|TRBD2
CASSSSGIAKNIQYF
TGTGCCAGCAGCTCAAGCGGGATTGCCAAAAACATTCAGTACTTC
>TRBJ2-1|.|TRBV28|.
CASSRMDYSYNEQFF
TGTGCCAGCAGTCGGATGGACTACTCCTACAATGAGCAGTTCTTC